These 25 T cell receptor beta chains were all obtained from the same sample, sequenced in a study of T cell responses to AZD1222 COVID-19 vaccine. Produced via immunoSEQ multiplex PCR; TCRdb's table is partial and in-frame only. This repertoire shows about 140,000 clones, approximately 90% found once; its top ten account for around 2.7%. Material: peripheral blood, obtained on day 0 of AZD1222 vaccination. The source of these receptors is an adult in good health.

In the case of this clone: Other DNA sequences in this specimen translate into the identical CDR3. This sequence joins TRBV5-1 and TRBJ1-1, with D possibly matching TRBD1 (6 bases). Deletions cut 5 bases from V and 1 base from J, with 12 bases between. Germline CDR1 and CDR2: SGHRS and YFSETQ. CDR3 length: 14 amino acids. CDR3 loop: CASSFDRPNTEAFF. The CDR3 DNA sequence: TGCGCCAGCAGTTTCGACAGGCCGAACACTGAAGCTTTCTTT.

V and J are TRBV12-3 or TRBV12-4 and TRBJ2-2; D gene uncertain. The CDR3 is 12 amino acids. With 6 bases removed from V and 8 bases from J, the gap between germline ends came to 10 bases. The CDR3 reads CASRPRWGELFF. CDR3 bases: TGTGCCAGCAGACCCCGGTGGGGGGAGCTGTTTTTT.

The CDR3 DNA reads as TGTGCCAGTAGTTTAGCGGGGCCGAACACCGGGGAGCTGTTTTTT. Protein: CASSLAGPNTGELFF. The rearrangement links TRBV19 to TRBJ2-2, with 8 nucleotides matching TRBD2. V trimming: 5 bases; J trimming: 0 bases; junction bases outside the gene matches: 2. CDR1 is LNHDA and CDR2 is SQIVND in the germline V gene (reference sequence). The CDR3 length is 15 residues.

Many counts were recorded for this clone. The chain uses TRBV7-8 and TRBJ1-1; D uncertain. The germline V gene encodes CDR1 SGHVS and CDR2 FQNEAQ. The CDR3 covers 14 residues. V was clipped by 1 base and J by 1 base, with 7 bases between them. The CDR3 nucleotides read TGTGCCAGCAGCTTAGGAACGGGGAACACTGAAGCTTTCTTT. This gives the protein CASSLGTGNTEAFF.

This clone was recorded a few times. The chain joins TRBV7-6 to TRBJ2-1; 10 bases map to TRBD2. Germline V gene lookup returns CDR1 SGHVS and CDR2 FNYEAQ. The CDR3 runs to 15 residues. The ends lost 3 bases at V and 10 bases at J; junction bases unmatched: 9. The CDR3 region has the DNA TGTGCCAGCAGCTTCTTCCTAGCGGGAGAGGGCGAGCAGTTCTTC. This sequence encodes CASSFFLAGEGEQFF.

The chain links TRBV5-5 to TRBJ2-3; D gene uncertain. Trimming shortened V by 2 bases and J by 5 bases, and 15 bases separated the two germline ends. This CDR3 is 15 amino acids long. Germline V gives CDR1 SGHKS, CDR2 YYEKEE (reference sequence). CDR3 sequence (DNA): TGTGCCAGCAGCTTCATTCCAGCTAGTAAAGATACGCAGTATTTT. Amino acid sequence: CASSFIPASKDTQYF.

The rearrangement joins TRBV5-5 to TRBJ2-2; 9 bases agree with TRBD1. CDR1 and CDR2 (germline): SGHKS, YYEKEE (reference sequence). This CDR3 is 16 amino acids long. The junction had 8 bases not matched to a gene; V was cut back by 4 bases and J by 4 bases. The CDR3 sequence: CASSRAGTGRTGELFF. Written as DNA, the CDR3 is TGTGCCAGCAGCCGCGCCGGGACAGGGCGCACCGGGGAGCTGTTTTTT.

This clone was observed a handful of times. The chain couples TRBV7-8 to TRBJ2-2, with D possibly being TRBD2 (6 bases). The CDR3 spans 12 residues. Germline lookup yields CDR1 SGHVS and CDR2 FQNEAQ. CDR3 in amino acids: CAGGADTGELFF. CDR3 coding DNA: TGTGCGGGAGGAGCCGATACCGGGGAGCTGTTTTTT.

The chain carries TRBV2 and TRBJ2-6; D not certain. CDR1 and CDR2 (germline): SNHLY, FYNNEI. The CDR3 covers 14 residues. Trimming shortened V by 7 bases and J by 0 bases, and 7 bases separated the two germline ends. CDR3 sequence reads: CASTDDSGANVLTF. CDR3 nucleotide sequence: TGTGCCAGCACCGATGACTCTGGGGCCAACGTCCTGACTTTC. Filled out from reference TRBV2 and TRBJ2-6, the complete variable domain reads EPEVTQTPSHQVTQMGQEVILRCVPISNHLYFYWYRQILGQKVEFLVSFYNNEISEKSEIFDDQFSVERPDGSNFTLKIRSTKLEDSAMYFCASTDDSGANVLTFGAGSRLTVL.

This clone showed up just once. The V and J genes are TRBV14 and TRBJ1-1; D might be TRBD1 (5 bases). From germline, CDR1 is SGHDN and CDR2 FVKESK. CDR3 length equals 14 residues. Trimming pared 4 bases from V and 4 bases from J, leaving 13 bases between. The CDR3 loop reads CASSRRDQATEAFF. CDR3 nucleotide sequence: TGTGCCAGCAGCCGGAGGGACCAGGCCACTGAAGCTTTCTTT.

CDR3 DNA sequence: TGTGCCAGCAGCCCCCTTGGGGCTGGGGCCAACGTCCTGACTTTC. Translation gives CASSPLGAGANVLTF. The V gene is TRBV7-9, the J gene TRBJ2-6; D remains unclear. Trimming shortened V by 5 bases and J by 2 bases, and 10 bases separated the two germline ends. The germline V gene encodes CDR1 SEHNR and CDR2 FQNEAQ (reference sequence). The CDR3 has 15 amino acids.

This clone appeared once. The V call is TRBV7-6, the J call TRBJ2-1, with TRBD2 matching 12 bases. The germline gives CDR1 SGHVS, CDR2 FNYEAQ. CDR3 length equals 16 residues. J gave up 7 bases and V 3 bases, and 7 bases lay outside the gene matches. For the CDR3, the DNA is TGTGCCAGCAGCTTGCCATATGGGACTAGCGGGAATGAGCAGTTCTTC. As protein: CASSLPYGTSGNEQFF. Together with reference TRBV7-6 and TRBJ2-1, the CDR3 gives the full variable domain: GAGVSQSPRYKVTKRGQDVALRCDPISGHVSLYWYRQALGQGPEFLTYFNYEAQQDKSGLPNDRFSAERPEGSISTLTIQRTEQRDSAMYRCASSLPYGTSGNEQFFGPGTRLTVL.

V and J are TRBV25-1 and TRBJ2-1, with D uncertain. The CDR3 is made up of 13 amino acids. Germline assignment: CDR1 MGHDK and CDR2 SYGVNS. V lost 0 bases, J lost 6 bases, and 6 bases lay in between. The CDR3 sequence is CASSEYGPNEQFF. In DNA form, the CDR3 reads TGTGCCAGCAGTGAATACGGCCCCAATGAGCAGTTCTTC.

The V and J genes are TRBV11-1 and TRBJ1-2; D is uncertain. Per germline, CDR1 SGHAT and CDR2 FQDESV (reference sequence). The CDR3 consists of 13 residues. Trimming removed 5 bases at V and 7 bases at J, with 14 bases between. Here the CDR3 reads CASSLSGFAGYTF. The DNA of the CDR3 is TGTGCCAGCAGCCTCTCAGGCTTCGCTGGCTACACCTTC. Looking up the rest from reference TRBV11-1 and TRBJ1-2 gives the full variable domain: EAEVAQSPRYKITEKSQAVAFWCDPISGHATLYWYRQILGQGPELLVQFQDESVVDDSQLPKDRFSAERLKGVDSTLKIQPAELGDSAMYLCASSLSGFAGYTFGSGTRLTVV.

This clone was counted a single time. J is TRBJ2-1 and V is TRBV5-1, with unresolved D. Germline V gene data show CDR1 as SGHRS and CDR2 as YFSETQ. Trimming cost V 2 bases and J 6 bases, with 6 bases left between them. The CDR3 totals 12 residues. The CDR3 bases are TGCGCCAGCAGCTTTTTTCCCAATGAGCAGTTCTTC. This sequence encodes CASSFFPNEQFF. Variable domain in full (rest from reference TRBV5-1 and TRBJ2-1): KAGVTQTPRYLIKTRGQQVTLSCSPISGHRSVSWYQQTPGQGLQFLFEYFSETQRNKGNFPGRFSGRQFSNSRSEMNVSTLELGDSALYLCASSFFPNEQFFGPGTRLTVL.

The chain is built from TRBV18 and TRBJ1-5; D is ambiguous. V shed 3 bases and J shed 7 bases, with 10 bases lying between them. This CDR3 has 13 residues. Per germline, CDR1 KGHSH and CDR2 LQKENI. For the CDR3, the DNA is TGTGCCAGCTCACCGAACCCCAAACAGCCCCAGCATTTT. Translating gives CASSPNPKQPQHF.

The chain carries TRBV28 and TRBJ2-7; no clear D. There are 14 residues in the CDR3. Germline CDR1 MDHEN, CDR2 SYDVKM. V was cut by 2 bases and J by 2 bases, with 10 bases left in between. The DNA of the CDR3 is TGTGCCAGCAGTTTAGGTGGCAGCGCCTACGAGCAGTACTTC. This sequence encodes CASSLGGSAYEQYF.

The V gene is TRBV7-2, the J gene TRBJ2-3, with 13 positions matching TRBD2. Germline assignment: CDR1 SGHTA and CDR2 FQGNSA. The CDR3 is 14 residues long. Trimming removed 5 bases from V and 8 bases from J; junction bases left unmatched: 4. Here the CDR3 reads CASSPLAGGLTQYF. CDR3 in DNA: TGTGCCAGCAGCCCACTAGCGGGGGGGCTTACGCAGTATTTT.

The table lists this clone with a count of one. The chain couples TRBV7-3 to TRBJ2-2; D may match TRBD1 or TRBD2 (5 bases each). Germline V gene sequence: CDR1 SGHTA, CDR2 FQGTGA. The CDR3 runs to 16 residues. V dropped 3 bases and J dropped 4 bases, with 15 bases sitting between them. CDR3 DNA sequence: TGTGCCAGCAGCTTTGGGACGGGGCGCGGCACCGGGGAGCTGTTTTTT. This sequence encodes CASSFGTGRGTGELFF.

The chain combines TRBV12-3 or TRBV12-4 with TRBJ1-2; D is uncertain. Trimming pared 1 base from V and 13 bases from J, leaving 13 bases between. CDR3 size: 12 residues. The CDR3 spells CASSLGLRTGTF. CDR3 nucleotides: TGTGCCAGCAGTTTAGGACTCCGGACGGGCACCTTC.

The rearrangement joins TRBV2 to TRBJ1-6; D is ambiguous. Trimming pared 6 bases from V and 8 bases from J, leaving 17 bases between. CDR3 length equals 15 residues. CDR1 is SNHLY and CDR2 is FYNNEI in the germline V gene. The chain's CDR3 is CASSLPAGSDSPLHF. CDR3 DNA: TGTGCCAGCAGCCTCCCTGCAGGTTCGGATTCACCCCTCCACTTT.

V and J are TRBV9 and TRBJ2-7; D gene ambiguous. V was trimmed by 0 bases and J by 7 bases, leaving 11 bases between them. The germline V gene encodes CDR1 SGDLS and CDR2 YYNGEE. The CDR3 consists of 13 residues. The DNA for the CDR3 is TGTGCCAGCAGCGTAGGAATATGGCCGGAGCAGTACTTC. Protein: CASSVGIWPEQYF.

The rearrangement uses TRBV19 and TRBJ2-1, with 7 nucleotides matching TRBD2. V shed 3 bases, J shed 7 bases, and the junction held 9 bases outside the gene matches. The germline gives CDR1 LNHDA, CDR2 SQIVND (reference sequence). The CDR3 runs to 15 residues. The CDR3 DNA reads as TGTGCCAGTAGTATTAGGGAGGGAGTGATGAATGAGCAGTTCTTC. This gives the protein CASSIREGVMNEQFF.

This clone was observed a handful of times. This chain connects TRBV18 to TRBJ1-5; perhaps TRBD1 as D (5 bases). Germline CDR1 and CDR2: KGHSH and LQKENI. V lost 5 bases and J lost 7, with 9 bases in between. The CDR3 covers 12 residues. The CDR3 protein is CASSTQGQPQHF. The CDR3 region has the DNA TGTGCCAGCTCAACTCAGGGCCAGCCCCAGCATTTT. Using reference TRBV18 and TRBJ1-5 for the parts outside the CDR3, the full variable domain is NAGVMQNPRHLVRRRGQEARLRCSPMKGHSHVYWYRQLPEEGLKFMVYLQKENIIDESGMPKERFSAEFPKEGPSILRIQQVVRGDSAAYFCASSTQGQPQHFGDGTRLSIL.

This sequence joins TRBV7-8 and TRBJ1-5; D is unclear. This CDR3 region has 13 residues. Germline values: CDR1 SGHVS, CDR2 FQNEAQ. V was trimmed by 10 bases and J by 0 bases, leaving 10 bases between them. Here the CDR3 DNA reads TGTGCCACCGGCCCGAATAGCAATCAGCCCCAGCATTTT. Its protein product is CATGPNSNQPQHF.